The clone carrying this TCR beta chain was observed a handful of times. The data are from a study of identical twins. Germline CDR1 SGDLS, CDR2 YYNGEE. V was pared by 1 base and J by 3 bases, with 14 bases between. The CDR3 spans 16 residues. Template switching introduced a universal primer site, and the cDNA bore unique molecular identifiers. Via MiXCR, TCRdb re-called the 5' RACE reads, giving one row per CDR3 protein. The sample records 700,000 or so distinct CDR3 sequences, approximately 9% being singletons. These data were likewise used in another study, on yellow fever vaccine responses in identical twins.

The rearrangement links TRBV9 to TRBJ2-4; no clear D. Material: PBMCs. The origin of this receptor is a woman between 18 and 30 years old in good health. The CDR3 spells CASSVSDLLGKNIQYF. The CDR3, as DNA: TGTGCCAGCAGCGTATCGGACCTCCTAGGCAAAAACATTCAGTACTTC. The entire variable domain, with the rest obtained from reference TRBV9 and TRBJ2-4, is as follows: DSGVTQTPKHLITATGQRVTLRCSPRSGDLSVYWYQQSLDQGLQFLIQYYNGEERAKGNILERFSAQQFPDLHSELNLSSLELGDSALYFCASSVSDLLGKNIQYFGAGTRLSVL.